This T cell receptor beta chain was captured in a study of OX40 agonist ivuxolimab in advanced cancers. Patients who had autoimmune disease history or got systemic immunosuppression were left out. Germline CDR1 and CDR2: MDHEN and SYDVKM. CDR3 length: 12 amino acids. Trimming removed 10 bases at V and 2 bases at J, with 8 bases between. TCRdb keeps only in-frame clones here, not all; method: immunoSEQ multiplex PCR. The sample has 70,000 or so clones, approximately 81% seen once. The sample was CD4+ or CD8+ T cells sorted from blood, taken in a trial of the OX40 agonist ivuxolimab. The genes are TRBV28 and TRBJ1-4, with D possibly TRBD1 on 5 matching bases. The receptor was derived from an adult with an advanced solid tumor such as melanoma, head and neck, liver or kidney cancer. CDR3 DNA: TGTGCCATCGGGACCACTAATGAAAAACTGTTTTTT. Amino acid sequence: CAIGTTNEKLFF. The variable domain in full, completed from reference TRBV28 and TRBJ1-4, reads DVKVTQSSRYLVKRTGEKVFLECVQDMDHENMFWYRQDPGLGLRLIYFSYDVKMKEKGDIPEGYSVSREKKERFSLILESASTNQTSMYLCAIGTTNEKLFFGSGTQLSVL.